The 27 T cell receptor beta chains reported below all come from one sample, sequenced in a study of blood T cell repertoires in COVID-19 (TCRdb year 2020). The library was prepared using the immunoSEQ multiplex PCR assay. TCRdb provides this immuneACCESS table in a form limited to in-frame rearrangements. Some clones are lacking; in checked studies, under half of them reflect an unresolved V gene, and why the rest are absent is not known. Present in this sample are around 72,000 clones, roughly 87% of which were seen just once. Roughly 7% of the sample lies in the top ten. Sequenced input: peripheral blood. The receptors were sampled from a woman aged 45-60 years with acute or convalescent COVID-19.

The rearrangement joins TRBV2 to TRBJ1-2; 9 nucleotides line up with TRBD1. Germline CDR1 reads SNHLY; CDR2 reads FYNNEI. The CDR3 runs to 13 residues. V lost 8 bases to trimming and J lost 7 bases; unmatched junction nucleotides: 8. The CDR3 region has the DNA TGTGCCAGCGAAACAGGGGGCGTTGGTGGCTACACCTTC. Protein: CASETGGVGGYTF.

A remark on this clone: Other DNA sequences in the same sample also yield this CDR3. This sequence joins TRBV6-2 or TRBV6-3 and TRBJ2-1, with TRBD2 identical over 15 bases. Trimming removed 5 bases from V and 7 bases from J; junction bases left unmatched: 6. Per germline, CDR1 MNHEY and CDR2 SVGEGT. The CDR3 is made up of 16 amino acids. The CDR3: CASSLGLAGGLNEQFF. The CDR3 DNA follows: TGTGCCAGCAGTCTAGGACTAGCGGGAGGGCTAAATGAGCAGTTCTTC.

The chain has TRBV28 and TRBJ1-1, with no clear D. The V end was cut by 2 bases, the J end by 4 bases, with 5 bases between. This CDR3 has 12 residues. Germline V CDR1 and CDR2: MDHEN, SYDVKM. CDR3 in amino acids: CASSLLVTEAFF. DNA for the CDR3: TGTGCCAGCAGTTTACTTGTCACTGAAGCTTTCTTT. The full variable domain, rest sourced from reference TRBV28 and TRBJ1-1, is DVKVTQSSRYLVKRTGEKVFLECVQDMDHENMFWYRQDPGLGLRLIYFSYDVKMKEKGDIPEGYSVSREKKERFSLILESASTNQTSMYLCASSLLVTEAFFGQGTRLTVV.

This chain links TRBV11-2 with TRBJ1-2; the D is unclear. Germline assignment: CDR1 SGHAT and CDR2 FQNNGV. Trimming took 6 bases from V and 3 from J, leaving 20 bases between them. CDR3 length: 16 residues. CDR3 nucleotides: TGTGCCAGCAGGGAAATGTCGGCTCGTCGGGACTATGGCTACACCTTC. This encodes CASREMSARRDYGYTF. The entire variable domain, with the rest obtained from reference TRBV11-2 and TRBJ1-2, is as follows: EAGVAQSPRYKIIEKRQSVAFWCNPISGHATLYWYQQILGQGPKLLIQFQNNGVVDDSQLPKDRFSAERLKGVDSTLKIQPAKLEDSAVYLCASREMSARRDYGYTFGSGTRLTVV.

The rearrangement uses TRBV5-1 and TRBJ1-2; the D gene is possibly TRBD1 (6 bases). The CDR3 length is 15 residues. V gave up 0 bases and J gave up 5 bases, with 14 bases separating them. Germline V gives CDR1 SGHRS, CDR2 YFSETQ. The CDR3 DNA follows: TGCGCCAGCAGCTTGGAAGCAACAGGGATTTATGGCTACACCTTC. Translated: CASSLEATGIYGYTF.

V usage is TRBV9 and J usage is TRBJ2-5; 8 nucleotides line up with TRBD2. The CDR3 runs to 13 residues. The germline V gene has CDR1 SGDLS and CDR2 YYNGEE. With 3 bases clipped from V and 4 bases from J, the junction kept 2 bases outside the gene matches. CDR3 sequence: CASSATSAETQYF. The DNA of the CDR3 is TGTGCCAGCAGCGCGACTAGCGCAGAGACCCAGTACTTC. Together with reference TRBV9 and TRBJ2-5, the CDR3 gives the full variable domain: DSGVTQTPKHLITATGQRVTLRCSPRSGDLSVYWYQQSLDQGLQFLIQYYNGEERAKGNILERFSAQQFPDLHSELNLSSLELGDSALYFCASSATSAETQYFGPGTRLLVL.

The rearrangement links TRBV21-1 to TRBJ1-3; the table's D call TRBD1 went unverified against the DNA. TRBV21-1 is a documented pseudogene. The CDR3 spans 14 residues. The CDR3 nucleotides read TGTGCCAGCAGCGGGGCCCGCTCTGGAAACACCATATATTTT. The encoded protein is CASSGARSGNTIYF.

This chain links TRBV2 with TRBJ2-3; TRBD2 matches 12 bases. Unmatched junction bases numbered 4, after V lost 7 bases and J lost 5 bases. The CDR3 consists of 14 residues. Germline V gene data show CDR1 as SNHLY and CDR2 as FYNNEI. CDR3 residues: CASNLAGGGDTQYF. In DNA, the CDR3 is TGTGCCAGCAACCTAGCGGGAGGGGGAGATACGCAGTATTTT.

This chain joins TRBV9 and TRBJ1-2; the D is unclear. V lost 3 bases to trimming and J lost 6 bases, with 12 bases between them. Germline CDR1 reads SGDLS; CDR2 reads YYNGEE. The CDR3 contains 13 residues. CDR3 nucleotides: TGTGCCAGCAGCGGAGTCAGGCGCGATGGCTACACCTTC. Translation: CASSGVRRDGYTF.

The rearrangement joins TRBV2 to TRBJ2-1; no definite D call. Germline lookup yields CDR1 SNHLY and CDR2 FYNNEI. V was shortened by 7 bases and J by 10 bases, with 17 bases between the two germline ends. The CDR3 loop spans 13 amino acids. The CDR3 loop is CASNPAARREQFF. The CDR3 region has the DNA TGTGCCAGCAACCCGGCGGCCAGACGAGAGCAGTTCTTC.

The rearrangement links TRBV7-2 to TRBJ2-1; D may be TRBD2 (5 bases). This CDR3 spans 15 amino acids. Germline lookup yields CDR1 SGHTA and CDR2 FQGNSA. Between the trimmed V and J ends, which lost 0 bases and 4 bases, there was a span of 10 bases. The CDR3 DNA sequence: TGTGCCAGCAGCTTAGCGGTGGGGAGTTACAATGAGCAGTTCTTC. Translated, it gives CASSLAVGSYNEQFF.

This chain joins TRBV5-4 and TRBJ2-7; 8 positions agree with TRBD2. Trimming took 3 bases from V and 6 from J; bases not matched to a gene: 8. The CDR3 runs 14 residues. The germline gives CDR1 SGHNT, CDR2 YYREEE (reference sequence). CDR3 region: CASSWASGLSEQYF. CDR3 nucleotides: TGTGCCAGCAGCTGGGCTAGCGGGCTCAGCGAGCAGTACTTC.

The rearrangement links TRBV3-1 (or the pseudogene TRBV3-2) to TRBJ2-7, with a weak D call TRBD2 (6 bases). CDR1 is LGHDT and CDR2 is YNNKEL in the germline V gene (reference sequence). This CDR3 spans 15 amino acids. V lost 1 base, J lost 3 bases, and 13 bases lay in between. The CDR3 spells CASSQVLHGSYEQYF. CDR3 DNA sequence: TGTGCCAGCAGCCAAGTGCTCCACGGGAGCTACGAGCAGTACTTC.

The table lists this clone with a few counts. V usage is TRBV4-1 and J usage is TRBJ2-7; a weak D match, TRBD2 (5 bases). The V end lost 0 bases, the J end lost 2 bases, and 14 bases lay between the germline ends. The V gene's germline CDR1 is MGHRA and CDR2 YSYEKL. CDR3 length: 16 residues. The CDR3 is CASSQDGRNRAYEQYF. CDR3 bases: TGCGCCAGCAGCCAAGATGGGAGAAACCGAGCCTACGAGCAGTACTTC.

The chain is built from TRBV5-1 and TRBJ2-5; 8 bases map to TRBD1. The CDR3 is made up of 16 amino acids. Per the germline V gene, CDR1 is SGHRS and CDR2 is YFSETQ. Trimming at V came to 3 bases and at J to 5 bases, leaving 12 bases not matched to a gene. The CDR3 bases are TGCGCCAGCAGCTGGAGAGGCCGGACAGGGAGCGAGACCCAGTACTTC. Its translation is CASSWRGRTGSETQYF. Full variable domain (outside the CDR3, taken from reference TRBV5-1 and TRBJ2-5): KAGVTQTPRYLIKTRGQQVTLSCSPISGHRSVSWYQQTPGQGLQFLFEYFSETQRNKGNFPGRFSGRQFSNSRSEMNVSTLELGDSALYLCASSWRGRTGSETQYFGPGTRLLVL.

The chain has TRBV11-3 and TRBJ2-1; 10 bases map to TRBD1. The CDR3 runs to 14 residues. V trimming: 2 bases; J trimming: 9 bases; junction bases outside the gene matches: 4. CDR1 is SGHNT, CDR2 YENEEA, per germline. CDR3: CASSLRTGGAEQFF. The CDR3 region has the DNA TGTGCCAGCAGCTTAAGGACAGGGGGTGCTGAGCAGTTCTTC.

The gene calls are TRBV3-1 (or the pseudogene TRBV3-2) and TRBJ1-2, with TRBD1 identical over 10 bases. The junction had 10 bases not matched to a gene; V was cut back by 4 bases and J by 5 bases. The CDR3 length is 16 residues. Looked up from germline, CDR1 is LGHDT and CDR2 is YNNKEL (reference sequence). Here the CDR3 DNA reads TGTGCCAGCAGCCCTATATCGGGACAGGGGAGTTATGGCTACACCTTC. Protein sequence: CASSPISGQGSYGYTF.

The chain couples TRBV3-1 (or the pseudogene TRBV3-2) to TRBJ1-2; D is unresolved. The CDR3 has 13 amino acids. V lost 1 base and J lost 2, with 5 bases in between. Per germline, CDR1 LGHDT and CDR2 YNNKEL (reference sequence). As DNA, the CDR3 is TGTGCCAGCAGCCAAGGAGGGAACTATGGCTACACCTTC. This encodes CASSQGGNYGYTF.

The rearrangement links TRBV28 to TRBJ2-7; TRBD2 matches 8 bases. The CDR3 spans 15 residues. Germline assignment: CDR1 MDHEN and CDR2 SYDVKM. Unmatched junction bases numbered 10, after V lost 6 bases and J lost 3 bases. The CDR3 region is CASRFYSSGRYEQYF. The CDR3 bases are TGTGCCAGCAGGTTCTATTCTAGCGGGCGCTACGAGCAGTACTTC. The variable domain in full, completed from reference TRBV28 and TRBJ2-7, reads DVKVTQSSRYLVKRTGEKVFLECVQDMDHENMFWYRQDPGLGLRLIYFSYDVKMKEKGDIPEGYSVSREKKERFSLILESASTNQTSMYLCASRFYSSGRYEQYFGPGTRLTVT.

Only a few counts were recorded for this clone. This chain uses TRBV7-9 with TRBJ2-2, with 10 bases that match TRBD1. Per the germline V gene, CDR1 is SEHNR and CDR2 is FQNEAQ (reference sequence). With 4 bases clipped from V and 11 bases from J, the junction kept 7 bases outside the gene matches. The CDR3 totals 14 residues. The CDR3 here is CASSYDRGPVELFF. CDR3 in DNA: TGTGCCAGCAGCTACGACAGGGGGCCCGTAGAGCTGTTTTTT.

The V gene is TRBV18, the J gene TRBJ2-7, with D possibly matching TRBD1 (5 bases). Germline CDR1 is KGHSH and CDR2 is LQKENI. V lost 4 bases and J lost 1, with 14 bases in between. This CDR3 comprises 15 residues. The CDR3 is CASSLAGKGSYEQYF. The DNA of the CDR3 is TGTGCCAGCTCACTGGCAGGGAAAGGGTCCTACGAGCAGTACTTC.

The rearrangement uses TRBV6-5 and TRBJ1-1; D uncertain. CDR1 and CDR2 from the germline V gene are MNHEY and SVGAGI. V lost 2 bases to trimming and J lost 1 base, with 5 bases between them. The CDR3 spans 13 residues. The chain's CDR3 is CASSYEGNTEAFF. The CDR3 DNA sequence: TGTGCCAGCAGTTACGAGGGGAACACTGAAGCTTTCTTT.

The rearrangement joins TRBV5-1 to TRBJ1-4, with D possibly matching TRBD1 (6 bases). The CDR3 covers 15 residues. Trimming cost V 4 bases and J 4 bases, with 14 bases left between them. Germline loops: CDR1 SGHRS, CDR2 YFSETQ. The CDR3 sequence: CASSTAGVLNEKLFF. DNA for the CDR3: TGCGCCAGCAGCACCGCAGGGGTTCTTAATGAAAAACTGTTTTTT.

The rearrangement joins TRBV4-2 to TRBJ2-7; 9 bases line up with TRBD2. The germline V gene encodes CDR1 LGHNA and CDR2 YNFKEQ. The CDR3 is 16 residues long. Trimming cost V 3 bases and J 5 bases; bases outside gene matches: 11. CDR3 nucleotide sequence: TGTGCCAGCAGCCAGGGATGGGGCGGGGGGGCCGACGAGCAGTACTTC. Its translation is CASSQGWGGGADEQYF.

This chain joins TRBV7-9 and TRBJ1-5, with TRBD1 identical over 9 bases. This CDR3 spans 16 amino acids. Germline V lookup: CDR1 SEHNR, CDR2 FQNEAQ (reference sequence). V lost 5 bases, J lost 4 bases, and 9 bases stayed unmatched. CDR3 residues: CASSQYRGRENQPQHF. CDR3 DNA sequence: TGTGCCAGCAGCCAATACAGGGGGCGAGAGAATCAGCCCCAGCATTTT. Using reference TRBV7-9 and TRBJ1-5 for the parts outside the CDR3, the full variable domain is DTGVSQNPRHKITKRGQNVTFRCDPISEHNRLYWYRQTLGQGPEFLTYFQNEAQLEKSRLLSDRFSAERPKGSFSTLEIQRTEQGDSAMYLCASSQYRGRENQPQHFGDGTRLSIL.

The rearrangement uses TRBV7-8 and TRBJ2-5; TRBD1 aligns across 8 bases. Germline lookup yields CDR1 SGHVS and CDR2 FQNEAQ. V trimming: 4 bases; J trimming: 2 bases; junction bases outside the gene matches: 18. This CDR3 has 19 residues. The CDR3 DNA reads TGTGCCAGCAGCTACAGAACCGGGACAGGATCTCCTAAACAAGAGACCCAGTACTTC. It yields the protein CASSYRTGTGSPKQETQYF.

V and J are TRBV4-1 and TRBJ2-7; 11 positions agree with TRBD2. V trimming: 3 bases; J trimming: 4 bases; junction bases outside the gene matches: 2. This CDR3 has 14 residues. CDR1 is MGHRA and CDR2 is YSYEKL in the germline V gene. Here the CDR3 reads CASSHGTSGYEQYF. As DNA, the CDR3 is TGCGCCAGCAGCCATGGGACTAGCGGTTACGAGCAGTACTTC.